This entry lists 19 T cell receptor beta chains sequenced from one sample in a study of T-cell memory formation after mild COVID-19. TCRdb re-called the 5' RACE reads through MiXCR, storing one row per CDR3 protein. The sample gives approximately 290,000 distinct CDR3 sequences, around 15% of which show up once; more than 20% is in the top ten. Source material: PBMCs or a T cell subset sorted from them (not recorded which). These receptors originate from a man younger than 35 who had mild COVID-19 (a few samples of this study predate the infection). Cell type and time point are not known.

The V and J genes are TRBV7-3 and TRBJ2-1, with D uncertain. V was shortened by 8 bases and J by 6 bases, with 20 bases between the two germline ends. CDR3 length: 15 residues. Germline V gene sequence: CDR1 SGHTA, CDR2 FQGTGA. CDR3 sequence: CASGPGLFTGNEQFF. The CDR3 DNA reads TGTGCCAGCGGACCCGGCCTCTTCACGGGCAATGAGCAGTTCTTC.

A few counts support this clonotype. This sequence joins TRBV13 and TRBJ1-1, with TRBD1 matching 8 bases. With V trimmed by 5 bases and J by 4 bases, 6 bases remained unmatched. The CDR3 runs to 14 residues. Germline-derived CDR1 and CDR2 are PRHDT and FYEKMQ (reference sequence). In nucleotides, the CDR3 is TGTGCCAGCAGCCCCCGACAGGGGTTCACTGAAGCTTTCTTT. It is translated as CASSPRQGFTEAFF.

This clonotype was seen at least ten times. This chain links TRBV15 with TRBJ1-6; D ambiguous. This CDR3 has 12 residues. With 0 bases removed from V and 9 bases from J, the gap between germline ends came to 3 bases. Germline loops: CDR1 LNHNV, CDR2 YYDKDF (reference sequence). The CDR3 spells CATSRDLSPLHF. The CDR3 coding sequence is TGTGCCACCAGCAGAGATCTTTCACCCCTCCACTTT. Full variable domain (missing parts from reference TRBV15 and TRBJ1-6): DAMVIQNPRYQVTQFGKPVTLSCSQTLNHNVMYWYQQKSSQAPKLLFHYYDKDFNNEADTPDNFQSRRPNTSFCFLDIRSPGLGDTAMYLCATSRDLSPLHFGNGTRLTVT.

This clonotype appeared a few times. The chain combines TRBV20-1 with TRBJ1-5; D perhaps matches TRBD1 (5 bases). Germline V gene sequence: CDR1 DFQATT, CDR2 SNEGSKA (reference sequence). CDR3 size: 14 residues. V lost 6 bases and J lost 3, with 15 bases in between. The CDR3 sequence: CSASGEGNNQPQHF. CDR3 bases: TGCAGTGCCTCGGGGGAAGGGAACAATCAGCCCCAGCATTTT.

The chain couples TRBV6-6 to TRBJ2-3; D unresolved. This CDR3 has 15 amino acids. Germline-derived CDR1 and CDR2 are MNHNY and SVGAGI (reference sequence). V was cut by 4 bases and J by 4 bases, with 15 bases left in between. The CDR3, as DNA: TGTGCCAGCAGTTCCCACGGACCTGGGGCAGATACGCAGTATTTT. It specifies CASSSHGPGADTQYF.

This clonotype was seen a handful of times. The gene calls are TRBV25-1 and TRBJ1-1, with D perhaps matching TRBD1 (5 bases). The V end lost 11 bases, the J end lost 3 bases, and 10 bases lay between the germline ends. Germline CDR1 and CDR2: MGHDK and SYGVNS. The CDR3 spans 11 residues. CDR3 sequence: CAGRGDTEAFF. DNA for the CDR3: TGTGCCGGCCGGGGGGACACTGAAGCTTTCTTT.

This clonotype was seen a few times. This chain links TRBV29-1 with TRBJ2-2; 8 bases match TRBD2. Germline-derived CDR1 and CDR2 are SQVTM and ANQGSEA. The CDR3 totals 14 residues. V lost 4 bases to trimming and J lost 3 bases; unmatched junction nucleotides: 4. The CDR3 sequence: CSVAGGEDTGELFF. CDR3 nucleotides: TGCAGCGTTGCGGGGGGGGAGGACACCGGGGAGCTGTTTTTT.

This clonotype appeared a few times. V usage is TRBV7-9 and J usage is TRBJ2-1; 10 bases fit TRBD2. J lost 7 bases, V lost 5 bases, and 8 bases had no gene match. Germline assignment: CDR1 SEHNR and CDR2 FQNEAQ (reference sequence). The CDR3 totals 15 residues. The CDR3 is CASSQRGGQLNEQFF. The CDR3 coding sequence is TGTGCCAGCAGCCAGCGGGGGGGCCAGTTGAATGAGCAGTTCTTC.

J is TRBJ1-3 and V is TRBV6-5, with 7 bases fitting TRBD1. J lost 7 bases, V lost 2 bases, and 8 bases had no gene match. This CDR3 region has 15 residues. CDR1 is MNHEY and CDR2 is SVGAGI in the germline V gene. CDR3 coding DNA: TGTGCCAGCAGTTACCGGGGACAGCCGGGGAACACCATATATTTT. This gives the protein CASSYRGQPGNTIYF.

There are many counts of this clonotype. The rearrangement links TRBV5-1 to TRBJ2-3; a possible D gene is TRBD2 (5 bases). Germline V CDR1 and CDR2: SGHRS, YFSETQ. Trimming removed 6 bases at V and 6 bases at J, with 11 bases between. The CDR3 runs to 12 residues. The CDR3 bases are TGCGCCAGCACCAGCGAGGGTGATACGCAGTATTTT. This encodes CASTSEGDTQYF.

The chain recombines TRBV12-3 or TRBV12-4 with TRBJ2-6, with no clear D. There are 15 residues in the CDR3. V lost 6 bases and J lost 0, with 9 bases in between. The CDR3 reads CASSRRSSGANVLTF. As DNA, the CDR3 is TGTGCCAGCAGCCGGAGAAGCTCTGGGGCCAACGTCCTGACTTTC.

This clonotype was counted at least ten times. The chain recombines TRBV5-1 with TRBJ2-7, with D hard to call. The CDR3 covers 11 residues. Trimming stripped 0 bases from V and 7 bases from J, with 5 bases between. CDR1 and CDR2 from the germline V gene are SGHRS and YFSETQ. DNA for the CDR3: TGCGCCAGCAGCTTGGTGGGGGAGCAGTACTTC. Translation gives CASSLVGEQYF.

This clonotype was counted between two and nine times. This chain connects TRBV6-5 to TRBJ1-5; no clear D gene. The CDR3 sequence is 17 residues long. V was shortened by 6 bases and J by 1 base, with 19 bases between the two germline ends. CDR1 is MNHEY and CDR2 is SVGAGI in the germline V gene. CDR3: CASSYSYPPSSNQPQHF. CDR3 DNA: TGTGCCAGCAGCTATTCCTACCCCCCGTCGAGCAATCAGCCCCAGCATTTT.

This chain joins TRBV6-2 or TRBV6-3 and TRBJ1-4; D remains ambiguous. V shed 7 bases and J shed 5 bases, with 20 bases lying between them. The CDR3 is 16 amino acids. In germline, CDR1 is MNHEY, CDR2 SVGEGT. The CDR3: CASNSPAAEFNEKLFF. The CDR3 nucleotides are TGTGCCAGCAACTCACCGGCTGCGGAATTCAATGAAAAACTGTTTTTT.

This clonotype was seen a handful of times. The chain has TRBV12-3 or TRBV12-4 and TRBJ1-1; TRBD1 is a possible D gene (6 bases). The CDR3 totals 15 residues. V lost 1 base, J lost 1 base, and 10 bases lay in between. The DNA of the CDR3 is TGTGCCAGCAGTTTAGAACGGACAGCGAACACTGAAGCTTTCTTT. The encoded protein is CASSLERTANTEAFF.

Many counts were recorded for this clonotype. V gene TRBV7-9 combines with J gene TRBJ1-1; D perhaps matches TRBD1 (5 bases). V was trimmed by 3 bases and J by 0 bases, leaving 11 bases between them. From germline, CDR1 is SEHNR and CDR2 FQNEAQ (reference sequence). The CDR3 length is 15 residues. CDR3 in amino acids: CASSFEGFMNTEAFF. Written as DNA, the CDR3 is TGTGCCAGCAGCTTCGAGGGGTTCATGAACACTGAAGCTTTCTTT.

This clonotype has just a few counts. The V and J genes are TRBV7-2 and TRBJ1-6; 7 bases align to TRBD1. The CDR3 length is 15 residues. Losses at the gene ends were 5 bases for V and 7 bases for J; bases not matched to a gene: 8. The germline V gene has CDR1 SGHTA and CDR2 FQGNSA. CDR3 loop: CASSAYTGVNSPLHF. The CDR3 bases are TGTGCCAGCAGCGCCTACACAGGGGTCAATTCACCCCTCCACTTT.

The chain has TRBV6-2 or TRBV6-3 and TRBJ2-1; D unresolved. Trimming took 4 bases from V and 2 from J, leaving 6 bases between them. Germline V gene data show CDR1 as MNHEY and CDR2 as SVGEGT. The CDR3 totals 13 residues. This chain's CDR3 is CASSSRPYNEQFF. Written as DNA, the CDR3 is TGTGCCAGCAGTTCCAGACCCTACAATGAGCAGTTCTTC.

The chain has TRBV20-1 and TRBJ1-1, with D unclear. The germline V gene has CDR1 DFQATT and CDR2 SNEGSKA (reference sequence). With 3 bases removed from V and 5 bases from J, the gap between germline ends came to 7 bases. This CDR3 is 11 amino acids long. The CDR3 DNA reads as TGCAGTGCTAGGAAAAGTACTGAAGCTTTCTTT. It translates to CSARKSTEAFF.